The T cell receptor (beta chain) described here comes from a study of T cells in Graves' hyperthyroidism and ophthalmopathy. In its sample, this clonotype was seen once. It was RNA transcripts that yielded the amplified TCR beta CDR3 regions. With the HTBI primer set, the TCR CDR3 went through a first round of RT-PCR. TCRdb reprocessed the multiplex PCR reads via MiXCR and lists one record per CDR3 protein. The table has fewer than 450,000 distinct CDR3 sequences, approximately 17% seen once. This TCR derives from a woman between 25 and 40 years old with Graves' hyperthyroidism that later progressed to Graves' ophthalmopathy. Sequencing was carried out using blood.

CDR3 sequence reads: CAWSKRGGTVSNQPQHF. The CDR3 nucleotides read TGTGCCTGGAGCAAACGGGGAGGCACAGTTAGCAATCAGCCCCAGCATTTT. This rearrangement joins TRBV30 to TRBJ1-5; D is undetermined. Germline lookup yields CDR1 GTSNPN and CDR2 SVGIG (reference sequence). The CDR3 has 17 residues. V gave up 3 bases and J gave up 0 bases, with 18 bases separating them.